Sequencing of this T cell receptor (beta chain) was carried out in a study of shared clonotypes between healthy human individuals. General study points: Only blood was sampled; tissue repertoires likely differ.

Concerning this clone itself: Antigen unknown.

Selected positively for CCR7 and CD45RO-negative, naive CD8 cells excluded terminally differentiated effector memory CD45RA+ cells. Adult Caucasians living in Nashville, Tennessee made up all of the donors. The CDR3 consists of 21 residues. The germline V and J ends were trimmed by 7 bases and 5 bases, with 38 bases remaining between them. Germline lookup yields CDR1 MNHEY and CDR2 SMNVEV (reference sequence). The test was conducted at deep level. The repertoire was sequenced with immunoSEQ multiplex PCR; TCRdb's copy has only in-frame clones and lacks some. The data show roughly 2,000,000 clones, 90% to 95% seen once.

This receptor was identified in a man between 18 and 29 years old in good health. Some clones in this sample may be carry-over from other donors' samples. Sequencing was performed on naive CD8+ T cells from PBMCs. The chain carries TRBV27 and TRBJ1-2, with a possible D match to TRBD1 (6 bases). DNA for the CDR3: TGTGCCAGCACCACTCGGATTGGGGGGCCAGGGAAGAGAACGGGTCAATATGGCTACACCTTC. It yields the protein CASTTRIGGPGKRTGQYGYTF.